These T cell receptor beta chains were read from a single sample in a study of molecular identifiers for immune sequencing clone quantification. TCRdb recomputed calls from the PCR reads with MiXCR, one row per CDR3 protein. The sample holds 400,000 to 600,000 distinct CDR3 sequences, roughly 25% seen once. Input material: naive CD8+ T cells from blood, with Jurkat cell RNA spiked in. The source of these receptors is a human donor in good health. Some libraries in this study had Jurkat cell RNA spiked in. The CDR3 runs from the conserved cysteine through the conserved F or W. Fields, in order: clone size, V gene, D gene, J gene, CDR3 protein, CDR3 DNA. A D gene is named only where the DNA matches it firmly. The listing skips clone size in some rows; elsewhere it reads once, few, many or a size class.

few,TRBV27,.,TRBJ2-3,CASQYGHTQYF,TGTGCCAGCCAATATGGACATACGCAGTATTTT
.,TRBV13,.,TRBJ2-7,CASSLGTTTYEQYF,TGTGCCAGCAGCTTAGGGACTACTACCTACGAGCAGTACTTC
.,TRBV27,.,TRBJ1-1,CASSFSPNTEAFF,TGTGCCAGCAGTTTTAGTCCCAACACTGAAGCTTTCTTT
.,TRBV19,.,TRBJ1-1,CASSFHPQGPGHLEAFF,TGTGCCAGTAGTTTTCACCCACAGGGCCCTGGGCACCTTGAAGCTTTCTTT
many,TRBV12-3/TRBV12-4,.,TRBJ2-5,CASSLYRDEETQYF,TGTGCCAGCAGTTTATACAGGGACGAAGAGACCCAGTACTTC
.,TRBV27,.,TRBJ1-6,CASSLDGASLYNSPLHF,TGTGCCAGCAGTTTGGACGGGGCGTCGCTCTATAATTCACCCCTCCACTTT
.,TRBV6-2/TRBV6-3,.,TRBJ2-7,CASSFSSGPYEQYF,TGTGCCAGCAGTTTTTCGTCAGGTCCCTACGAGCAGTACTTC
few,TRBV30,.,TRBJ2-2,CAWSQDFTGELFF,TGTGCCTGGAGTCAGGACTTCACCGGGGAGCTGTTTTTT
many,TRBV21-1,.,TRBJ2-3,CASSKQEVVDTQYF,TGTGCCAGCAGCAAACAAGAAGTCGTAGATACGCAGTATTTT
many,TRBV13,.,TRBJ1-1,CASSRGFSDTEAFF,TGTGCCAGCAGCCGAGGGTTTTCAGACACTGAAGCTTTCTTT
many,TRBV9,.,TRBJ1-4,CASSVGQVNEKLFF,TGTGCCAGCAGCGTAGGGCAGGTTAATGAAAAACTGTTTTTT
.,TRBV11-3,TRBD1,TRBJ2-7,CASSYGPGQGYEQYF,TGTGCCAGCAGCTACGGACCGGGACAGGGATACGAGCAGTACTTC
.,TRBV29-1,TRBD1,TRBJ2-3,CSAGTGGRDTQYF,TGCAGCGCTGGGACAGGGGGTCGAGATACGCAGTATTTT
.,TRBV20-1,.,TRBJ2-1,CSAKDLRLERYNEQFF,TGCAGTGCTAAAGATCTCCGACTAGAGAGATACAATGAGCAGTTCTTC
.,TRBV7-2,TRBD2,TRBJ2-7,CASSYTSGGRYEQHF,TGTGCCAGCAGCTACACTAGCGGGGGGCGGTACGAGCAGCACTTC
many,TRBV4-3,.,TRBJ2-7,CASSQDEVSYEQYF,TGCGCCAGCAGCCAAGATGAAGTTTCCTACGAGCAGTACTTC
few,TRBV27,.,TRBJ2-3,CASSNRDTQYF,TGTGCCAGCAGTAACAGGGATACGCAGTATTTT
.,TRBV20-1,TRBD1,TRBJ2-7,CSATPGTGIEQYF,TGCAGTGCTACCCCCGGGACAGGGATCGAGCAGTACTTC
many,TRBV27,.,TRBJ2-7,CASSFSGSPYEQYF,TGTGCCAGCAGTTTCTCGGGGTCGCCCTACGAGCAGTACTTC
.,TRBV5-5,.,TRBJ1-1,CASSLNRNTEAFF,TGTGCCAGCAGCTTGAACAGAAACACTGAAGCTTTCTTT
few,TRBV2,.,TRBJ1-5,CASSEIGGEGNQPQHF,TGTGCCAGCAGTGAGATAGGAGGAGAGGGCAATCAGCCCCAGCATTTT
.,TRBV5-1,.,TRBJ2-5,CTSSLDRGSQETQYF,TGCACCAGCAGCTTGGATAGGGGGAGCCAAGAGACCCAGTACTTC
.,TRBV27,.,TRBJ2-7,CASTPEGHYEQYF,TGTGCCAGCACTCCGGAGGGCCACTACGAGCAGTACTTC
few,TRBV7-6,.,TRBJ2-7,CASSLVSAGSVDEQYF,TGTGCCAGCAGCTTAGTCAGCGCAGGGAGTGTCGACGAGCAGTACTTC
few,TRBV6-2/TRBV6-3,.,TRBJ1-2,CASSYDTFLRVDDYTF,TGTGCCAGCAGTTACGATACATTTTTGAGGGTGGATGACTACACCTTC
many,TRBV2,TRBD1,TRBJ1-1,CASRGQGDEAFF,TGTGCCAGCAGGGGACAGGGGGATGAAGCTTTCTTT
many,TRBV4-1,.,TRBJ1-4,CASSQGRFNEKLFF,TGCGCCAGCAGCCAAGGCCGGTTTAATGAAAAACTGTTTTTT
.,TRBV7-6,TRBD2,TRBJ2-3,CASRPSGRGTDTQYF,TGTGCCAGCAGACCTAGCGGGAGGGGAACAGATACGCAGTATTTT
few,TRBV5-5,TRBD1,TRBJ2-3,CASSSTGGTTDTQYF,TGTGCCAGCAGCTCCACAGGGGGGACCACAGATACGCAGTATTTT
.,TRBV20-1,.,TRBJ2-5,CSARDTGAVETQYF,TGCAGTGCTAGAGATACGGGCGCGGTGGAGACCCAGTACTTC
.,TRBV4-3,.,TRBJ2-7,CASSQDFILVYYEQYF,TGCGCCAGCAGCCAAGATTTCATATTGGTCTACTACGAGCAGTACTTC
few,TRBV20-1,TRBD1,TRBJ2-1,CSAYQGQGRDNEQFF,TGCAGTGCTTACCAAGGACAGGGTAGGGACAATGAGCAGTTCTTC
few,TRBV12-3/TRBV12-4,.,TRBJ2-7,CASSYGSGGTYEQYF,TGTGCCAGCAGTTACGGATCGGGCGGAACCTACGAGCAGTACTTC
.,TRBV4-1,.,TRBJ1-2,CASSPIWDFVGYTF,TGCGCCAGCAGCCCGATTTGGGACTTTGTTGGCTACACCTTC
many,TRBV6-2/TRBV6-3,TRBD1,TRBJ2-7,CASSWTGPGEQYF,TGTGCCAGCAGTTGGACAGGGCCGGGGGAGCAGTACTTC
many,TRBV29-1,TRBD1,TRBJ2-2,CSVTGGTGELFF,TGCAGCGTTACAGGGGGCACCGGGGAGCTGTTTTTT
.,TRBV28,TRBD2,TRBJ2-7,CASSLRLAGNAYEQYF,TGTGCCAGCAGTCTCCGTTTAGCGGGTAATGCCTACGAGCAGTACTTC
.,TRBV7-9,.,TRBJ2-7,CASSPWAGSEEQYF,TGTGCCAGCAGCCCGTGGGCGGGGTCTGAAGAGCAGTACTTC
many,TRBV3-1,.,TRBJ2-5,CASSQGFGESQYF,TGTGCCAGCAGCCAAGGATTTGGGGAGAGCCAGTACTTC
.,TRBV15,.,TRBJ1-6,CATSRDPSPLHF,TGTGCCACCAGCAGAGATCCGTCACCCCTCCACTTT
few,TRBV6-1,TRBD1,TRBJ1-2,CASSVRDSNYGYTF,TGTGCCAGCAGTGTACGGGACAGCAACTATGGCTACACCTTC
many,TRBV27,.,TRBJ2-4,CASSLGGAGINIQYF,TGTGCCAGCAGTTTAGGGGGGGCGGGGATAAACATTCAGTACTTC
few,TRBV19,.,TRBJ1-5,CASSISGGWNQPQHF,TGTGCCAGTAGTATTAGCGGGGGGTGGAATCAGCCCCAGCATTTT
many,TRBV19,TRBD1,TRBJ2-6,CARGQAAGANVLTF,TGTGCCAGGGGACAGGCCGCCGGGGCCAACGTCCTGACTTTC
.,TRBV6-2/TRBV6-3,.,TRBJ2-1,CASSYLGSSYNAQFF,TGTGCCAGCAGTTACCTAGGGAGCTCCTACAATGCGCAGTTCTTC